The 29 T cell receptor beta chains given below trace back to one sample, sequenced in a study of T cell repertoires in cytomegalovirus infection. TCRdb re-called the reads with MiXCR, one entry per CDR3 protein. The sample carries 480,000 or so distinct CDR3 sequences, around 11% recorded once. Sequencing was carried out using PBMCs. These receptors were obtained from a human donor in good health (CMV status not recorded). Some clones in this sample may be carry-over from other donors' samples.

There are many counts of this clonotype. The CDR3 region has the DNA TGCAGTGCTCTTCGGACTAGCGACAATGAGCAGTTCTTC. It specifies CSALRTSDNEQFF. The chain has TRBV20-1 and TRBJ2-1; TRBD2 matches at 9 bases. Germline lookup yields CDR1 DFQATT and CDR2 SNEGSKA (reference sequence). The V and J ends lost 5 bases and 5 bases, in that order; junction bases with no gene match: 4. The CDR3 covers 13 residues.

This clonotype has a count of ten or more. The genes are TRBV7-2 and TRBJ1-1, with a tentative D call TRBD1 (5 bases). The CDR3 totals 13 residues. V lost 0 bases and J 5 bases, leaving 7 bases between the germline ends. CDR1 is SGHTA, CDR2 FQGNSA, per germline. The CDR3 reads CASSLAGPTEAFF. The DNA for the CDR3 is TGTGCCAGCAGCTTAGCGGGACCGACTGAAGCTTTCTTT.

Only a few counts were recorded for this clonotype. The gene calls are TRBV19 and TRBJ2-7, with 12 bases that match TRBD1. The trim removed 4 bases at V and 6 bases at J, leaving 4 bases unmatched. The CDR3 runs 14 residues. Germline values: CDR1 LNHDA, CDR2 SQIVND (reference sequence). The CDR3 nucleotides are TGTGCCAGTAGTAACCGGGACAGGGGGCTCGAGCAGTACTTC. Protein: CASSNRDRGLEQYF.

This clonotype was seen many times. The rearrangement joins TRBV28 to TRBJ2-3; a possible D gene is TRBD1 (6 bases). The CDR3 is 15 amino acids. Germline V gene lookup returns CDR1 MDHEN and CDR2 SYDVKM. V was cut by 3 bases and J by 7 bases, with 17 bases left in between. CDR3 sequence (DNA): TGTGCCAGCAGTTTGCCTACAGGGTGGGAGAATACGCAGTATTTT. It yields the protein CASSLPTGWENTQYF.

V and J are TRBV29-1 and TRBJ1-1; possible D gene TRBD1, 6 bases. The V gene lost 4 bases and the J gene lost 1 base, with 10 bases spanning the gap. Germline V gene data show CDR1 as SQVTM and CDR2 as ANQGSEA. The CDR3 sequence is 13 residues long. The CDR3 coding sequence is TGCAGCGTTGTCGGGACACCGAACACTGAAGCTTTCTTT. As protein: CSVVGTPNTEAFF.

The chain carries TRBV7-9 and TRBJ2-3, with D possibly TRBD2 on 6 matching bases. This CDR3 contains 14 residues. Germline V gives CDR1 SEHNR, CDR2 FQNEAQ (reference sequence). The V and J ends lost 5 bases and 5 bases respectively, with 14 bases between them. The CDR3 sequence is CASSRGVQGDTQYF. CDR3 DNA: TGTGCCAGCAGCCGCGGGGTTCAAGGAGATACGCAGTATTTT.

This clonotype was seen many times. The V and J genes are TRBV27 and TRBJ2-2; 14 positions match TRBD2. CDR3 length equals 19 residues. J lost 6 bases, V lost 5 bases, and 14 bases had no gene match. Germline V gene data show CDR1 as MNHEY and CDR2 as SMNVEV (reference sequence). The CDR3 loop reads CASSPRLAGGPKTAGELFF. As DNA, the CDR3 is TGTGCCAGCAGTCCAAGACTAGCGGGGGGGCCAAAGACCGCCGGGGAGCTGTTTTTT.

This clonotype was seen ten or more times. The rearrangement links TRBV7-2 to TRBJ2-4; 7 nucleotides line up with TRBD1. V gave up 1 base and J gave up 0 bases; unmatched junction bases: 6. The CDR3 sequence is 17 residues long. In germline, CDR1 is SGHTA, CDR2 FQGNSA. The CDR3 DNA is TGTGCCAGCAGCTTAGGCCCGGGACAGCTAGCCAAAAACATTCAGTACTTC. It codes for CASSLGPGQLAKNIQYF.

CDR3 nucleotide sequence: TGTGCCAGCAGCCAACTGGGAGGACCCCCCCCCAATGAGCAGTTCTTC. This codes for CASSQLGGPPPNEQFF. The V and J genes are TRBV3-1 and TRBJ2-1, with D maybe TRBD2 (6 bases). Germline V CDR1 and CDR2: LGHDT, YNNKEL (reference sequence). Trimming shortened V by 2 bases and J by 6 bases, and 17 bases separated the two germline ends. The length of the CDR3 is 16 residues.

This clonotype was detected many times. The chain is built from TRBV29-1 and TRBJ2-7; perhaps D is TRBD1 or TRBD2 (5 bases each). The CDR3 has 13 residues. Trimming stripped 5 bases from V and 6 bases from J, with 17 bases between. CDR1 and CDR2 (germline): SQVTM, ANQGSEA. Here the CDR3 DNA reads TGCAGCGTTCTCTCGGGGCCCACGGGCGAGCAGTACTTC. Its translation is CSVLSGPTGEQYF.

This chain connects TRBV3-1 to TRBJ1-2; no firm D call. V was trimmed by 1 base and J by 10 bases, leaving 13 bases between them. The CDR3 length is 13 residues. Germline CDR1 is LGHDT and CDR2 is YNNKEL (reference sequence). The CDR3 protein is CASSQGTGTDYTF. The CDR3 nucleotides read TGTGCCAGCAGCCAAGGCACGGGTACTGACTACACCTTC. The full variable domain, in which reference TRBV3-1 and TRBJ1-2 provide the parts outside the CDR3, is DTAVSQTPKYLVTQMGNDKSIKCEQNLGHDTMYWYKQDSKKFLKIMFSYNNKELIINETVPNRFSPKSPDKAHLNLHINSLELGDSAVYFCASSQGTGTDYTFGSGTRLTVV.

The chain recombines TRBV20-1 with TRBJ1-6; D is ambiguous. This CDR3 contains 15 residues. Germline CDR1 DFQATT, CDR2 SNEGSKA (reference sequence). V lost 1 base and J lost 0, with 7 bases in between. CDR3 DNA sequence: TGCAGTGCTAGAGGGGCAGGCTCCTATAATTCACCCCTCCACTTT. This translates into CSARGAGSYNSPLHF.

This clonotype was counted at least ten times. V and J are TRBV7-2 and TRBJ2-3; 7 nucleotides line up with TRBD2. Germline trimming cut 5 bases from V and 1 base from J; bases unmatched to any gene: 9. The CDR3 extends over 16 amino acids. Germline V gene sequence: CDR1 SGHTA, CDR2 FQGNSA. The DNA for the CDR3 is TGTGCCAGCAGCCCCACTAGCGCTCTAGGCACAGATACGCAGTATTTT. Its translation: CASSPTSALGTDTQYF.

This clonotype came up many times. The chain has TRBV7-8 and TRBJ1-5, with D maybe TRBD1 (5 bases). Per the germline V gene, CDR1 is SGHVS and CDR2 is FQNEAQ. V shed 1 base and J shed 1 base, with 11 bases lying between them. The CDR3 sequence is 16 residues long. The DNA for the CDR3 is TGTGCCAGCAGCTTAGATTATAAGGGGAGCAATCAGCCCCAGCATTTT. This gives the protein CASSLDYKGSNQPQHF.

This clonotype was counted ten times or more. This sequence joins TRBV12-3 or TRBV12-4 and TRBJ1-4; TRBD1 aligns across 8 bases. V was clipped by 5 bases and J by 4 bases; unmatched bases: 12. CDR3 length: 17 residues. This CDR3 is CASSRDRQHYLNEKLFF. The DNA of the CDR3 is TGTGCCAGCAGTCGGGACAGGCAACATTACCTTAATGAAAAACTGTTTTTT.

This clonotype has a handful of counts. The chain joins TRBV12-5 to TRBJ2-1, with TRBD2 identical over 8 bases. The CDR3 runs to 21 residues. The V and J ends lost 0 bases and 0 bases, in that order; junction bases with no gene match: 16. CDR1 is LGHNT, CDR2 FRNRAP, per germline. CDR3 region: CASGLVRRGGLAGFSYNEQFF. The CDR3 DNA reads TGTGCTAGTGGTTTGGTACGTCGGGGGGGGCTAGCGGGCTTCTCCTACAATGAGCAGTTCTTC.

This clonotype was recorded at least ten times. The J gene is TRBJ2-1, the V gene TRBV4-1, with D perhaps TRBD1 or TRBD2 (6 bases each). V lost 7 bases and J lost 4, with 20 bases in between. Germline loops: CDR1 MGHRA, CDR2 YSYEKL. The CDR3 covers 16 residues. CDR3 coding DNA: TGCGCCAGCACCCTGGGGGGCGCCGGTACGTACAATGAGCAGTTCTTC. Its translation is CASTLGGAGTYNEQFF.

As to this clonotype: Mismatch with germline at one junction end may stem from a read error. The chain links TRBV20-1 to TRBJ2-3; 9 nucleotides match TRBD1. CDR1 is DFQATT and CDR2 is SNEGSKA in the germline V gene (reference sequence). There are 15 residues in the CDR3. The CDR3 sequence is CSANPPGTGTATQYF. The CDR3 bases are TGCAGTGCTAACCCCCCGGGGACAGGGACAGCTACGCAGTATTTT.

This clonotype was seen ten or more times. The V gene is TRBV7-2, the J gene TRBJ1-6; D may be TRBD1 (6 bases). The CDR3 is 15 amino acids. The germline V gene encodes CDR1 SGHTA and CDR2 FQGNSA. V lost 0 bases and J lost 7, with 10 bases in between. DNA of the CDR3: TGTGCCAGCAGCTTAGCAGGGGGGATCAATTCACCCCTCCACTTT. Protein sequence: CASSLAGGINSPLHF.

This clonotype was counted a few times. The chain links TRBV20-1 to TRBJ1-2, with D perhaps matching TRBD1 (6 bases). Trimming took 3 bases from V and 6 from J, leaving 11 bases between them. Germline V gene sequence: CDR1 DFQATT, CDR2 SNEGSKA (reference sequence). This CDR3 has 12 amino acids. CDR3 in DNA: TGCAGTGCTAGCCAGGGGCGGGATGGCTACACCTTC. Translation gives CSASQGRDGYTF.

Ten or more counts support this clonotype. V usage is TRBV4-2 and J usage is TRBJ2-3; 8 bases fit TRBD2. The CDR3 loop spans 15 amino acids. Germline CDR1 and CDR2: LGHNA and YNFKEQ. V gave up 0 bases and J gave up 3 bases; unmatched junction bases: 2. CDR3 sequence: CASSQEKRETDTQYF. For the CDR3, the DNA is TGTGCCAGCAGCCAAGAGAAGCGGGAGACAGATACGCAGTATTTT.

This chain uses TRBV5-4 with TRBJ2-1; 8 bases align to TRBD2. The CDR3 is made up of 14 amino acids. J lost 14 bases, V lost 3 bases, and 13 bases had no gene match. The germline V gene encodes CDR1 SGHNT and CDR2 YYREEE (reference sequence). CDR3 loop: CASSSWGSGRGEFF. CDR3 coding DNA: TGTGCCAGCAGCTCTTGGGGGAGCGGGAGAGGTGAGTTCTTC.

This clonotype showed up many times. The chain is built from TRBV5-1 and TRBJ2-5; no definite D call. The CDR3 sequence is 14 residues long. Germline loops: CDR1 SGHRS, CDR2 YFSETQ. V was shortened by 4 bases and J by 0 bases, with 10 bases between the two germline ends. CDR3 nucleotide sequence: TGCGCCAGCAGCAGGACGGCAGACCAAGAGACCCAGTACTTC. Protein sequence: CASSRTADQETQYF.

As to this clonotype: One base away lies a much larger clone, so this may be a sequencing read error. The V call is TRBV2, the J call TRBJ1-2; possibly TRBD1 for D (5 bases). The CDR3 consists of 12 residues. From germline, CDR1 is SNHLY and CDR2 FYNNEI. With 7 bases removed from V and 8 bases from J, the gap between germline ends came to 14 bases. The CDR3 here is CASKEDIGGYTF. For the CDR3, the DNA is TGTGCCAGCAAGGAGGACATTGGAGGCTACACCTTC.

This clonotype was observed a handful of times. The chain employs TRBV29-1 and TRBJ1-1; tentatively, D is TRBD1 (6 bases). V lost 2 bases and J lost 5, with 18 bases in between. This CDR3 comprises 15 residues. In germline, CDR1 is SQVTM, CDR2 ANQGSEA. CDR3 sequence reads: CSVEPPGGAGTEAFF. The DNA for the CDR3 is TGCAGCGTTGAACCCCCGGGGGGGGCGGGAACTGAAGCTTTCTTT.

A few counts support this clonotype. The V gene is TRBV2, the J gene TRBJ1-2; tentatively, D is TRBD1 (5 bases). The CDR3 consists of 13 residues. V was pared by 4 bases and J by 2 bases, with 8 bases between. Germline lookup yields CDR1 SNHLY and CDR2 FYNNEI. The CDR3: CASSVSGNYGYTF. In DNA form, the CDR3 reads TGTGCCAGCAGTGTCTCAGGGAACTATGGCTACACCTTC.

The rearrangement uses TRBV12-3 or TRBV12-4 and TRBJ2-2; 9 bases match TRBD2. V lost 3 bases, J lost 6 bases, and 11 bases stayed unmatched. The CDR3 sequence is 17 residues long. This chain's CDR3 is CASSLGLAGTWAGELFF. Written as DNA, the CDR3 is TGTGCCAGCAGTTTGGGACTAGCCGGTACCTGGGCCGGGGAGCTGTTTTTT.

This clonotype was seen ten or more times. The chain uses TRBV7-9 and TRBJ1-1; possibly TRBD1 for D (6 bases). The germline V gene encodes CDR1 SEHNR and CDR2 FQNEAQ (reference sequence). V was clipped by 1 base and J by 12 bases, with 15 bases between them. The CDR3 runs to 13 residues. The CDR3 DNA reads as TGTGCCAGCAGCTTAGGGACGGGGGGCGTACCTTTCTTT. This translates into CASSLGTGGVPFF.

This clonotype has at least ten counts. CDR3 DNA: TGTGCCAGCAGTGAAAGGAGGACTAGCGGGGGCACAGATACGCAGTATTTT. Protein sequence: CASSERRTSGGTDTQYF. The chain uses TRBV6-1 and TRBJ2-3, with TRBD2 matching over 12 bases. The V and J ends lost 2 bases and 1 base, in that order; junction bases with no gene match: 4. CDR1 MNHNS and CDR2 SASEGT come from the germline V gene. This CDR3 comprises 17 residues.